These T cell receptor beta chains were read from a single sample in a study of identical twins. TCRdb reprocessed the 5' RACE reads via MiXCR and lists one record per CDR3 protein. The sample consists of over 550,000 distinct CDR3 sequences, roughly 7.2% of them appearing once. The sample was also reused in another study, on yellow fever vaccine responses in identical twins.

Sequencing was performed on PBMCs. The receptor source for this set is a woman aged 18-29 years in good health. CDR3s include the opening cysteine and the closing phenylalanine or tryptophan. D genes are given only for firm matches. Some rows have no size entry. The others give once, few or many, or a class for an expanded clone.

v_call: TRBV12-3/TRBV12-4
clone_size: many
d_call: .
j_call: TRBJ2-1
cdr3_nt: TGTGCCAGCAGTTGGGGGGGCGATGAGCAGTTCTTC
cdr3_aa: CASSWGGDEQFF

v_call: TRBV10-3
clone_size: .
d_call: TRBD2
j_call: TRBJ2-5
cdr3_nt: TGTGCCATCAGTGATCGGACTAGACAAGAGACCCAGTACTTC
cdr3_aa: CAISDRTRQETQYF

v_call: TRBV5-1
clone_size: many
d_call: TRBD2
j_call: TRBJ2-1
cdr3_nt: TGTGCCAGCAGCCTTGGACTAGCGGGGAATGAGCAGTTCTTC
cdr3_aa: CASSLGLAGNEQFF

v_call: TRBV5-1
clone_size: many
d_call: TRBD1
j_call: TRBJ2-1
cdr3_nt: TGCGCCAGCAGCTTCGGGACAGGACCCAATGAGCAGTTCTTC
cdr3_aa: CASSFGTGPNEQFF

v_call: TRBV19
clone_size: few
d_call: .
j_call: TRBJ2-1
cdr3_nt: TGTGCCAGTAGTATAGATCAAGGACAAATCTACAATGAGCAGTTCTTC
cdr3_aa: CASSIDQGQIYNEQFF

v_call: TRBV5-5
clone_size: few
d_call: TRBD1
j_call: TRBJ2-3
cdr3_nt: TGTGCCAGCAGCTGGGGACAGGGCACAGATACGCAGTATTTT
cdr3_aa: CASSWGQGTDTQYF

v_call: TRBV20-1
clone_size: many
d_call: .
j_call: TRBJ2-2
cdr3_nt: TGCAGTGCTAGAGCGGGGGTCCCGAACACCGGGGAGCTGTTTTTT
cdr3_aa: CSARAGVPNTGELFF

v_call: TRBV28
clone_size: .
d_call: .
j_call: TRBJ2-7
cdr3_nt: TGTGCCAGCAGTTTTGAGGCTGACTCCTACGAGCAGTACTTC
cdr3_aa: CASSFEADSYEQYF

v_call: TRBV14
clone_size: few
d_call: TRBD1
j_call: TRBJ1-2
cdr3_nt: TGTGCCAGCAGCCAAGAGGACAGGGCGGATGGCTACACCTTC
cdr3_aa: CASSQEDRADGYTF

v_call: TRBV2
clone_size: .
d_call: .
j_call: TRBJ1-2
cdr3_nt: TGTGCCAGCAGTGAAAGGAGGGTCAACTATGGCTACACCTTC
cdr3_aa: CASSERRVNYGYTF

v_call: TRBV7-9
clone_size: .
d_call: .
j_call: TRBJ2-1
cdr3_nt: TGTGCCAGCAGCTTAGTAGCAGTGGGCAATGAGCAGTTCTTC
cdr3_aa: CASSLVAVGNEQFF

v_call: TRBV12-3/TRBV12-4
clone_size: many
d_call: .
j_call: TRBJ2-2
cdr3_nt: TGTGCCAGCGGCAACACCGGGGAGCTGTTTTTT
cdr3_aa: CASGNTGELFF

v_call: TRBV29-1
clone_size: many
d_call: .
j_call: TRBJ1-2
cdr3_nt: TGCAGCGTTGTAGAGAACTATGGCTACACCTTC
cdr3_aa: CSVVENYGYTF

v_call: TRBV15
clone_size: .
d_call: .
j_call: TRBJ2-5
cdr3_nt: TGTGCCACCGTTAATAGCGCCCAAGAGACCCAGTACTTC
cdr3_aa: CATVNSAQETQYF

v_call: TRBV3-1
clone_size: .
d_call: .
j_call: TRBJ2-7
cdr3_nt: TGTGCCAGCAGCCAAGGGTTTTCTATCTACGAGCAGTACTTC
cdr3_aa: CASSQGFSIYEQYF

v_call: TRBV11-2
clone_size: few
d_call: .
j_call: TRBJ1-1
cdr3_nt: TGTGCCAGCAGCTTAGGGGGGGCACTCGAAGCTTTCTTT
cdr3_aa: CASSLGGALEAFF

v_call: TRBV11-2
clone_size: many
d_call: .
j_call: TRBJ2-1
cdr3_nt: TGTGCCAGCAGCTTAATAGGGGCGAGCTCCTACAATGAGCAGTTCTTC
cdr3_aa: CASSLIGASSYNEQFF

v_call: TRBV27
clone_size: few
d_call: .
j_call: TRBJ1-6
cdr3_nt: TGTGCCAGCAGTTCAGTCGGCTCCTATAATTCACCCCTCCACTTT
cdr3_aa: CASSSVGSYNSPLHF

v_call: TRBV3-1
clone_size: many
d_call: .
j_call: TRBJ1-5
cdr3_nt: TGTGCCAGTTCTCACAGCCAAAGCAATCAGCCCCAGCATTTT
cdr3_aa: CASSHSQSNQPQHF

v_call: TRBV10-3
clone_size: few
d_call: TRBD1
j_call: TRBJ2-7
cdr3_nt: TGTGCCATCTCTGCCACAGCGGGACAGGGACCCTACGAGCAGTACTTC
cdr3_aa: CAISATAGQGPYEQYF

v_call: TRBV29-1
clone_size: many
d_call: TRBD1
j_call: TRBJ2-5
cdr3_nt: TGCAGCGTCCCTGTGGGACAGGCGGGAGAGACCCAGTACTTC
cdr3_aa: CSVPVGQAGETQYF

v_call: TRBV18
clone_size: .
d_call: .
j_call: TRBJ2-1
cdr3_nt: TGTGCCAGCTCACCCGAAGACCGAACCTACAATGAGCAGTTCTTC
cdr3_aa: CASSPEDRTYNEQFF

v_call: TRBV3-1
clone_size: .
d_call: .
j_call: TRBJ2-1
cdr3_nt: TGTGCCAGCATGGGGGTCGGCAAGCTAGGCAATGAGCAGTTCTTC
cdr3_aa: CASMGVGKLGNEQFF

v_call: TRBV10-2
clone_size: few
d_call: .
j_call: TRBJ1-4
cdr3_nt: TGCGCCAGCCAAAGGGGTGAAAAACTGTTTTTT
cdr3_aa: CASQRGEKLFF

v_call: TRBV6-5
clone_size: few
d_call: TRBD1
j_call: TRBJ2-5
cdr3_nt: TGTGCCAGCAGTTTCCGACAGGGTAGCCCCTGGGTGGAGACCCAGTACTTC
cdr3_aa: CASSFRQGSPWVETQYF

v_call: TRBV10-3
clone_size: many
d_call: TRBD2
j_call: TRBJ2-5
cdr3_nt: TGTGCCATCAAGGCTAGCGGGGAAGAGACCCAGTACTTC
cdr3_aa: CAIKASGEETQYF

v_call: TRBV6-5
clone_size: .
d_call: TRBD1
j_call: TRBJ2-5
cdr3_nt: TGTGCCAGCAGTTACCACCGGGACAGCCCTCAGAACCAAGAGACCCAGTACTTC
cdr3_aa: CASSYHRDSPQNQETQYF

v_call: TRBV10-3
clone_size: many
d_call: .
j_call: TRBJ2-2
cdr3_nt: TGTGCCATCAGTGAGTCGGTCGGGGAGCTGTTTTTT
cdr3_aa: CAISESVGELFF

v_call: TRBV27
clone_size: many
d_call: .
j_call: TRBJ1-6
cdr3_nt: TGTGCCAGCAGTTCCTCGATGAGCTCCTATAATTCACCCCTCCACTTT
cdr3_aa: CASSSSMSSYNSPLHF

v_call: TRBV12-3/TRBV12-4
clone_size: few
d_call: .
j_call: TRBJ1-1
cdr3_nt: TGTGCCAGCAGTACTGTTCGGAACACTGAAGCTTTCTTT
cdr3_aa: CASSTVRNTEAFF

v_call: TRBV28
clone_size: many
d_call: .
j_call: TRBJ1-1
cdr3_nt: TGTGCCAGCAGTGTAGGGATAACTGAAGCTTTCTTT
cdr3_aa: CASSVGITEAFF

v_call: TRBV7-9
clone_size: many
d_call: .
j_call: TRBJ1-2
cdr3_nt: TGTGCCAGCAGCTTATCGGGGACAACTATTGGCTACACCTTC
cdr3_aa: CASSLSGTTIGYTF

v_call: TRBV7-8
clone_size: few
d_call: .
j_call: TRBJ1-5
cdr3_nt: TGTGCCAGCAGCTTAGGTACGGGGTCAAGTCAGCCCCAGCATTTT
cdr3_aa: CASSLGTGSSQPQHF

v_call: TRBV12-3/TRBV12-4
clone_size: many
d_call: TRBD1
j_call: TRBJ1-1
cdr3_nt: TGTGCCAGCAGTTTGCAGGGGGGCGGTGGCACTGAAGCTTTCTTT
cdr3_aa: CASSLQGGGGTEAFF

v_call: TRBV20-1
clone_size: .
d_call: .
j_call: TRBJ2-1
cdr3_nt: TGCAGTGCTAGGCCCAGGTCGGAAGGTGAGCAGTTCTTC
cdr3_aa: CSARPRSEGEQFF

v_call: TRBV5-1
clone_size: many
d_call: .
j_call: TRBJ2-7
cdr3_nt: TGCGCCAGCAGCTCGCAGACAGGGAGGATTAAGGAGTACGAGCAGTACTTC
cdr3_aa: CASSSQTGRIKEYEQYF

v_call: TRBV6-1
clone_size: few
d_call: TRBD1
j_call: TRBJ2-5
cdr3_nt: TGTGCCAGCAAACGGGACAGGACTCAAGAGACCCAGTACTTC
cdr3_aa: CASKRDRTQETQYF

v_call: TRBV5-5
clone_size: .
d_call: .
j_call: TRBJ2-5
cdr3_nt: TGTGCCAGCAGCCCGGGGCGGCCGGAAAGGGAGACCCAGTACTTC
cdr3_aa: CASSPGRPERETQYF

v_call: TRBV5-1
clone_size: .
d_call: TRBD2
j_call: TRBJ2-3
cdr3_nt: TGCGCCAGCAGCGAGTCCGGGGGGGGCCCAGATACGCAGTATTTT
cdr3_aa: CASSESGGGPDTQYF

v_call: TRBV16
clone_size: .
d_call: .
j_call: TRBJ1-6
cdr3_nt: TGTGCCAGCAGCCATGAGAGGTTCGCGAGTAATTCACCCCTCCACTTT
cdr3_aa: CASSHERFASNSPLHF

v_call: TRBV28
clone_size: .
d_call: .
j_call: TRBJ1-1
cdr3_nt: TGTGCCAGCAGTCCTCATCCTATTGAGAACACTGAAGCTTTCTTT
cdr3_aa: CASSPHPIENTEAFF

v_call: TRBV7-9
clone_size: few
d_call: .
j_call: TRBJ1-6
cdr3_nt: TGTGCCAGCAGCTTAGCGGTCGTGGGTAATTCACCCCTCCACTTT
cdr3_aa: CASSLAVVGNSPLHF

v_call: TRBV15
clone_size: .
d_call: .
j_call: TRBJ1-1
cdr3_nt: TGTGCCACCAGCAGACTCACGAACACTGAAGCTTTCTTT
cdr3_aa: CATSRLTNTEAFF

v_call: TRBV29-1
clone_size: .
d_call: .
j_call: TRBJ1-1
cdr3_nt: TGCAGCGTTGAAATGGGGGGTACGAACACTGAAGCTTTCTTT
cdr3_aa: CSVEMGGTNTEAFF

v_call: TRBV5-5
clone_size: .
d_call: TRBD1
j_call: TRBJ1-1
cdr3_nt: TGTGCCAGCAGCTTGGTGGGACAGGGGAACACTGAAGCTTTCTTT
cdr3_aa: CASSLVGQGNTEAFF

v_call: TRBV4-1
clone_size: many
d_call: TRBD2
j_call: TRBJ2-1
cdr3_nt: TGCGCCAGCAGCTTTAGCGGGGGATCCTACAATGAGCAGTTCTTC
cdr3_aa: CASSFSGGSYNEQFF